Below, 29 T cell receptor beta chains from the same sample are listed, as sequenced in a study of neurological immune-mediated disorders. TCRdb called the 5' RACE reads again in MiXCR, with one record for every CDR3 protein. The table has roughly 10,000 distinct CDR3 sequences, 20% to 25% seen once. Sequencing was performed on CD8+ T cells from blood. The receptors stem from a woman aged 35 to 49 with multiple sclerosis.

Sample share makes this clonotype medium-sized. The V gene is TRBV29-1, the J gene TRBJ2-3, with 7 bases matching TRBD2. After removal of 2 bases from V and 2 bases from J, the junction contained 10 bases not matched to a gene. Germline V CDR1 and CDR2: SQVTM, ANQGSEA. The CDR3 is made up of 16 amino acids. For the CDR3, the DNA is TGCAGCGTTGAACAAACGGCTAGCGGTTACACAGATACGCAGTATTTT. As protein: CSVEQTASGYTDTQYF.

This clonotype was observed a handful of times. CDR3 nucleotides: TGTGCCAGCAGCATAACCGGGACAGGGAGAGCAGATACGCAGTATTTT. Amino acid sequence: CASSITGTGRADTQYF. The chain uses TRBV12-3 or TRBV12-4 and TRBJ2-3; 9 bases are a match to TRBD1. Trimming removed 6 bases from V and 4 bases from J; junction bases left unmatched: 11. CDR3 length: 16 amino acids.

By frequency in the sample, this clonotype is medium-sized. V and J are TRBV5-1 and TRBJ2-3; tentative D call: TRBD2 (5 bases). V shed 6 bases and J shed 0 bases, with 8 bases lying between them. CDR3 length: 13 amino acids. Germline CDR1 and CDR2: SGHRS and YFSETQ. CDR3 amino acids: CASIGGSTDTQYF. Here the CDR3 DNA reads TGCGCCAGCATAGGCGGGAGCACAGATACGCAGTATTTT.

This clonotype was counted ten times or more. The chain is built from TRBV29-1 and TRBJ2-7; D gene unclear. The germline V gene has CDR1 SQVTM and CDR2 ANQGSEA. Trimming removed 6 bases from V and 2 bases from J, with 14 bases in between. The CDR3 length is 13 residues. CDR3 loop: CSVAPVGPYEQYF. In DNA, the CDR3 is TGCAGCGTCGCCCCCGTAGGCCCCTACGAGCAGTACTTC.

In its sample, this clonotype ranks as medium-sized (0.01 to 0.1%). The CDR3 DNA is TGTGCCAGCAGCCTCTCGGGGGGGGGCCGCAATGAGCAGTTCTTC. It codes for CASSLSGGGRNEQFF. The chain couples TRBV7-9 to TRBJ2-1, with TRBD2 matching 8 bases. V shed 5 bases and J 6 bases; nucleotides not matched to a gene: 9. CDR1 and CDR2 (germline): SEHNR, FQNEAQ (reference sequence). The CDR3 loop spans 15 amino acids.

This clonotype was recorded only once. Here the CDR3 DNA reads TGTGCCATCACTGCGGGACAGGGACCGGGGGAGCAGTACTTC. The encoded protein is CAITAGQGPGEQYF. The rearrangement joins TRBV10-3 to TRBJ2-7, with 9 bases aligning to TRBD1. J gave up 7 bases and V 7 bases, and 11 bases lay outside the gene matches. CDR1 ENHRY and CDR2 SYGVKD come from the germline V gene. The CDR3 has 14 residues.

The chain is built from TRBV3-1 and TRBJ2-7; D unclear. Trimming stripped 2 bases from V and 2 bases from J, with 7 bases between. There are 13 residues in the CDR3. Germline CDR1 reads LGHDT; CDR2 reads YNNKEL (reference sequence). This CDR3 reads CASSQKGTYEQYF. The DNA of the CDR3 is TGTGCCAGCAGCCAAAAAGGGACCTACGAGCAGTACTTC.

At least ten counts were recorded for this clonotype. This sequence joins TRBV7-9 and TRBJ2-7; D remains ambiguous. The CDR3 is 15 residues long. Trimming pared 2 bases from V and 0 bases from J, leaving 11 bases between. The germline V gene has CDR1 SEHNR and CDR2 FQNEAQ (reference sequence). CDR3 nucleotide sequence: TGTGCCAGCAGCTTATACTCTTCATACTCCTACGAGCAGTACTTC. It encodes CASSLYSSYSYEQYF.

This clonotype was seen ten or more times. V gene TRBV7-8 combines with J gene TRBJ2-7; 7 bases agree with TRBD2. Germline CDR1 SGHVS, CDR2 FQNEAQ. CDR3 length equals 18 residues. With 5 bases clipped from V and 3 bases from J, the junction kept 19 bases outside the gene matches. The CDR3 DNA reads as TGTGCCAGCAGCCCGCAACCTAGCGGCCCCAAGAGGGGCTACGAGCAGTACTTC. This codes for CASSPQPSGPKRGYEQYF.

This clonotype was detected ten times or more. V and J are TRBV15 and TRBJ1-4; D gene uncertain. The length of the CDR3 is 16 residues. Germline loops: CDR1 LNHNV, CDR2 YYDKDF (reference sequence). The germline V and J ends were trimmed by 0 bases and 1 base, with 9 bases remaining between them. The CDR3 nucleotides read TGTGCCACCAGCAGAGATGGAACACTAACTAATGAAAAACTGTTTTTT. It yields the protein CATSRDGTLTNEKLFF.

This clonotype was detected ten times or more. The CDR3 protein is CASSHPGQGWGYTF. Written as DNA, the CDR3 is TGCGCCAGCAGCCATCCCGGACAGGGATGGGGCTACACCTTC. V gene TRBV4-1 combines with J gene TRBJ1-2; 8 bases agree with TRBD1. This CDR3 contains 14 residues. The J segment lost 8 bases and the V segment lost 3 bases, leaving 8 bases of the junction unmatched. Germline CDR1 and CDR2: MGHRA and YSYEKL.

This clonotype was recorded at least ten times. CDR3 sequence: CSVGNTGGYEAFF. CDR3 DNA: TGCAGTGTTGGTAACACAGGGGGGTATGAAGCTTTCTTT. The chain is built from TRBV20-1 and TRBJ1-1; 8 nucleotides agree with TRBD1. Germline CDR1 DFQATT, CDR2 SNEGSKA (reference sequence). The CDR3 has 13 amino acids. The V and J ends lost 7 bases and 7 bases, in that order; junction bases with no gene match: 11.

This clonotype is medium-sized (0.01 to 0.1%). The chain links TRBV5-1 to TRBJ1-6, with TRBD1 as a possible D gene (6 bases). Between the trimmed V and J ends, which lost 0 bases and 7 bases, there was a span of 8 bases. The CDR3 loop spans 14 amino acids. Germline lookup yields CDR1 SGHRS and CDR2 YFSETQ. The CDR3 sequence: CASSLATGNSPLHF. The CDR3 DNA follows: TGCGCCAGCAGCTTGGCTACAGGGAATTCACCCCTCCACTTT. Drawing the rest from reference TRBV5-1 and TRBJ1-6, the complete variable domain is KAGVTQTPRYLIKTRGQQVTLSCSPISGHRSVSWYQQTPGQGLQFLFEYFSETQRNKGNFPGRFSGRQFSNSRSEMNVSTLELGDSALYLCASSLATGNSPLHFGNGTRLTVT.

This clonotype was seen at least ten times. This chain uses TRBV5-6 with TRBJ2-7; TRBD1 aligns across 7 bases. This CDR3 region has 14 residues. Per germline, CDR1 SGHDT and CDR2 YYEEEE. V was clipped by 4 bases and J by 3 bases; unmatched bases: 7. The CDR3 is CASSTGTVIYEQYF. CDR3 nucleotides: TGTGCCAGCAGCACCGGGACAGTGATCTACGAGCAGTACTTC.

This clonotype is deemed medium-sized. This chain connects TRBV27 to TRBJ1-1; D uncertain. Germline V lookup: CDR1 MNHEY, CDR2 SMNVEV (reference sequence). Deletions cut 6 bases from V and 0 bases from J, with 11 bases between. This CDR3 is 14 amino acids long. For the CDR3, the DNA is TGTGCCAGCAGACCTACAGAGCTGAACACTGAAGCTTTCTTT. Translation: CASRPTELNTEAFF.

Many counts were recorded for this clonotype. Germline is not matched at one junction end, which may reflect a read error. The chain couples TRBV9 to TRBJ1-1; weak D call: TRBD1 (5 bases). Per the germline V gene, CDR1 is SGDLS and CDR2 is YYNGEE. The CDR3 runs to 15 residues. The CDR3 nucleotides are TGTGCCAGCAGCGCACGAGGCGGGTTGGACACTGAAGCTTCCTTT. Protein sequence: CASSARGGLDTEASF. The full variable domain, rest sourced from reference TRBV9 and TRBJ1-1, is DSGVTQTPKHLITATGQRVTLRCSPRSGDLSVYWYQQSLDQGLQFLIQYYNGEERAKGNILERFSAQQFPDLHSELNLSSLELGDSALYFCASSARGGLDTEASFGQGTRLTVV.

This clonotype has ten or more counts. The rearrangement joins TRBV12-3 or TRBV12-4 to TRBJ2-2; D might be TRBD1 (6 bases). The CDR3 covers 13 residues. Between the trimmed V and J ends, which lost 4 bases and 4 bases, there was a span of 7 bases. CDR3 in amino acids: CASSSGVTGELFF. The CDR3 nucleotides read TGTGCCAGCAGTTCAGGGGTCACCGGGGAGCTGTTTTTT.

This clonotype was picked up many times. A much larger clone differs from this one at a single base, so this may be a read error. The V and J genes are TRBV20-1 and TRBJ2-4; D unclear. CDR1 DFQATT and CDR2 SNEGSKA come from the germline V gene (reference sequence). This CDR3 has 16 amino acids. V lost 0 bases to trimming and J lost 6 bases, with 18 bases between them. In nucleotides, the CDR3 is TGCAGTGCTAGAGACCGGGCTGCGACTTCTTCAAACATTCAGTACTTC. Encoded protein: CSARDRAATSSNIQYF.

The chain combines TRBV7-8 with TRBJ2-3, with 7 bases matching TRBD2. This CDR3 has 16 residues. V trimming: 5 bases; J trimming: 3 bases; junction bases outside the gene matches: 11. Per germline, CDR1 SGHVS and CDR2 FQNEAQ. The CDR3 DNA is TGTGCCAGCAGCCTGCTGCGGGGGACTTTAACAGATACGCAGTATTTT. Protein sequence: CASSLLRGTLTDTQYF. Complete variable domain (other parts from reference TRBV7-8 and TRBJ2-3): GAGVSQSPRYKVAKRGQDVALRCDPISGHVSLFWYQQALGQGPEFLTYFQNEAQLDKSGLPSDRFFAERPEGSVSTLKIQRTQQEDSAVYLCASSLLRGTLTDTQYFGPGTRLTVL.

The V call is TRBV9, the J call TRBJ2-3, with a possible D match to TRBD2 (6 bases). Between the trimmed V and J ends, which lost 3 bases and 6 bases, there was a span of 17 bases. The CDR3 has 15 amino acids. Germline assignment: CDR1 SGDLS and CDR2 YYNGEE. CDR3 in DNA: TGTGCCAGCAGCGGGGAGGTAGGGGTCCTGGATACGCAGTATTTT. As protein: CASSGEVGVLDTQYF. Together with reference TRBV9 and TRBJ2-3, the CDR3 gives the full variable domain: DSGVTQTPKHLITATGQRVTLRCSPRSGDLSVYWYQQSLDQGLQFLIQYYNGEERAKGNILERFSAQQFPDLHSELNLSSLELGDSALYFCASSGEVGVLDTQYFGPGTRLTVL.

This clonotype is labeled medium-sized. V and J are TRBV5-5 and TRBJ1-1, with D possibly TRBD1 on 6 matching bases. This CDR3 has 14 amino acids. Trimming took 2 bases from V and 1 from J, leaving 9 bases between them. Germline V gene data show CDR1 as SGHKS and CDR2 as YYEKEE (reference sequence). CDR3 coding DNA: TGTGCCAGCAGCTTAAAACAGGGGAACACTGAAGCTTTCTTT. Amino acid sequence: CASSLKQGNTEAFF.

This clonotype was recorded at least ten times. J is TRBJ2-7 and V is TRBV7-7; D gene ambiguous. Trimming shortened V by 5 bases and J by 2 bases, and 10 bases separated the two germline ends. The CDR3 is 13 residues long. CDR1 is SSHAT, CDR2 FNYEAQ, per germline (reference sequence). The DNA of the CDR3 is TGTGCCAGCAGCCTCGGCGAAGCCTACGAGCAGTACTTC. Its translation is CASSLGEAYEQYF.

The table lists this clonotype with many counts. The chain employs TRBV6-5 and TRBJ1-5; weak D call: TRBD1 (6 bases). The V end lost 6 bases, the J end lost 2 bases, and 14 bases lay between the germline ends. This CDR3 has 15 residues. The germline V gene has CDR1 MNHEY and CDR2 SVGAGI. CDR3 residues: CASSPWSGGNQPQHF. As DNA, the CDR3 is TGTGCCAGCAGCCCTTGGTCAGGGGGCAATCAGCCCCAGCATTTT.

By share of the sample, this clonotype is medium-sized (0.01 to 0.1%). The rearrangement links TRBV9 to TRBJ2-5; D ambiguous. Germline lookup yields CDR1 SGDLS and CDR2 YYNGEE. The CDR3 has 14 residues. Between the trimmed V and J ends, which lost 3 bases and 5 bases, there was a span of 14 bases. CDR3 sequence: CASSEGGIYETQYF. DNA of the CDR3: TGTGCCAGCAGCGAGGGCGGCATTTATGAGACCCAGTACTTC.

This clonotype was observed a few times. The chain is built from TRBV12-3 or TRBV12-4 and TRBJ2-3; 8 positions agree with TRBD2. J lost 5 bases, V lost 7 bases, and 11 bases had no gene match. There are 15 residues in the CDR3. In DNA form, the CDR3 reads TGTGCCAGCACCGGCGAGGCGGGGGGAGGAGATACGCAGTATTTT. As protein: CASTGEAGGGDTQYF.

This clonotype was counted at least ten times. The chain couples TRBV5-1 to TRBJ2-7; 7 bases align to TRBD1. The CDR3 loop spans 14 amino acids. Germline trimming cut 0 bases from V and 5 bases from J; bases unmatched to any gene: 5. Looked up from germline, CDR1 is SGHRS and CDR2 is YFSETQ. CDR3 nucleotides: TGCGCCAGCAGCTTGGGACAGGGAATAAACGAGCAGTACTTC. Protein product: CASSLGQGINEQYF.

This clonotype has only a few counts. The gene calls are TRBV12-3 or TRBV12-4 and TRBJ1-5; perhaps TRBD1 as D (6 bases). The CDR3 has 14 residues. V was clipped by 3 bases and J by 7 bases, with 13 bases between them. Here the CDR3 reads CASSFGGAWQPQHF. CDR3 coding DNA: TGTGCCAGCAGTTTCGGGGGGGCTTGGCAGCCCCAGCATTTT.

This clonotype was seen at least ten times. The J gene is TRBJ1-1, the V gene TRBV29-1, with 7 bases that match TRBD1. Trimming took 1 base from V and 5 from J; bases not matched to a gene: 7. Per the germline V gene, CDR1 is SQVTM and CDR2 is ANQGSEA. This CDR3 has 14 amino acids. The chain's CDR3 is CSVEGLQGVTEAFF. The CDR3 region has the DNA TGCAGCGTTGAAGGGCTGCAGGGGGTTACTGAAGCTTTCTTT.

This clonotype was detected ten times or more. The chain links TRBV10-3 to TRBJ1-2, with 8 bases that match TRBD1. The ends lost 6 bases at V and 4 bases at J; junction bases unmatched: 7. Germline CDR1 and CDR2: ENHRY and SYGVKD. The CDR3 has 14 residues. The CDR3 sequence is CAISWTGPAYGYTF. The CDR3 DNA follows: TGTGCCATCAGCTGGACAGGGCCAGCCTATGGCTACACCTTC.